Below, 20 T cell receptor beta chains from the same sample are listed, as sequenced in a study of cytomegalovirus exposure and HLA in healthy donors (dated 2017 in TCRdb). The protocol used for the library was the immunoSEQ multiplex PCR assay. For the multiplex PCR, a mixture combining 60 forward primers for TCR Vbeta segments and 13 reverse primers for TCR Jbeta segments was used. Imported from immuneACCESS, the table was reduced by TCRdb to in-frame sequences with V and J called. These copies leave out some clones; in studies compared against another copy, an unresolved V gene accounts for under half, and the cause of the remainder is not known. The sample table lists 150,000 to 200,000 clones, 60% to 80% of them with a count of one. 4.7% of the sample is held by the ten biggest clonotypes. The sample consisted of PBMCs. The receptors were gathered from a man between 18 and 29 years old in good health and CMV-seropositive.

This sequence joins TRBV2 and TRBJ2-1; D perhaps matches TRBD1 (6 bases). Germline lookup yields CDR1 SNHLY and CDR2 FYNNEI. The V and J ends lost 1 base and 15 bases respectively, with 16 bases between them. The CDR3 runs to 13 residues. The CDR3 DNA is TGTGCCAGCAGTGAAGGGGTGAGGACAGTCTTGTTCTTC. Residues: CASSEGVRTVLFF.

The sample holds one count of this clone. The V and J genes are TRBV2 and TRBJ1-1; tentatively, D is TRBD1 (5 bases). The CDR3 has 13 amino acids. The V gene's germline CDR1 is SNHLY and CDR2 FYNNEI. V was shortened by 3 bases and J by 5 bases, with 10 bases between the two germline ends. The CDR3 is CASSDRGRTEAFF. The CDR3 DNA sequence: TGTGCCAGCAGTGATAGGGGCCGGACTGAAGCTTTCTTT.

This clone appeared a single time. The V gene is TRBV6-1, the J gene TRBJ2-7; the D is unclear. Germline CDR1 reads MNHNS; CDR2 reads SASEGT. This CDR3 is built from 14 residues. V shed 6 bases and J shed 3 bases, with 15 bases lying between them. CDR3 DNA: TGTGCCAGCAGCGAGAACAGTCTCCGCTACGAGCAGTACGTC. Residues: CASSENSLRYEQYV.

CDR3 protein: CASSQAQGRVGYTF. The CDR3 nucleotides read TGCGCCAGCAGCCAAGCACAGGGGCGGGTTGGCTACACCTTC. The genes are TRBV4-1 and TRBJ1-2, with TRBD1 matching 7 bases. V was pared by 1 base and J by 7 bases, with 6 bases of the junction left unmatched. Germline V gene sequence: CDR1 MGHRA, CDR2 YSYEKL. There are 14 residues in the CDR3.

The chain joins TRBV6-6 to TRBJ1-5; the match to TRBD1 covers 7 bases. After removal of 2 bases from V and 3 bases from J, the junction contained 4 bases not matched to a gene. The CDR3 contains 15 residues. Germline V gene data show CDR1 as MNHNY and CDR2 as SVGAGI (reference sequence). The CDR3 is CASSYRQGDNQPQHF. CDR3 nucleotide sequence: TGTGCCAGCAGTTACCGGCAGGGGGACAATCAGCCCCAGCATTTT.

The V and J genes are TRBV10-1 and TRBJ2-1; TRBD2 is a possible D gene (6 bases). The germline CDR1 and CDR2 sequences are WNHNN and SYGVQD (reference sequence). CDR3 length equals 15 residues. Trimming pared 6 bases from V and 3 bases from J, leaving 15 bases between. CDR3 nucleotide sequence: TGCGCCAGCAGCCCTGGGACTGGGGGCTACAATGAGCAGTTCTTC. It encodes CASSPGTGGYNEQFF.

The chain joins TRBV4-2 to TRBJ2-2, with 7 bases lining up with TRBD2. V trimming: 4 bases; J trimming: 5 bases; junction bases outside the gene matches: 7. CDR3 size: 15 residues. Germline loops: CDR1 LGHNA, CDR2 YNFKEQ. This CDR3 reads CASSRGRGETGELFF. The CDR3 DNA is TGTGCCAGCAGCCGCGGACGGGGGGAAACCGGGGAGCTGTTTTTT.

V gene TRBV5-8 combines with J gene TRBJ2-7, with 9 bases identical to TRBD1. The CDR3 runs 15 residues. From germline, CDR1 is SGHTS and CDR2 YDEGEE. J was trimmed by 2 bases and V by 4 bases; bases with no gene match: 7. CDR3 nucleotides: TGTGCCAGCAGCGTCCCCGGGACAGGGACCTACGAGCAGTACGTC. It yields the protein CASSVPGTGTYEQYV.

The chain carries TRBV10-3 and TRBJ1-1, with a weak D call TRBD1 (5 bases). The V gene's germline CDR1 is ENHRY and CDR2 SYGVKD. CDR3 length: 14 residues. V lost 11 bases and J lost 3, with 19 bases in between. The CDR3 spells CASSGRAGDTEAFF. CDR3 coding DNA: TGTGCCTCATCGGGGAGGGCGGGGGACACTGAAGCTTTCTTT.

The CDR3 nucleotides read TGCAGCGTAAGGCGGGGCACGAACACCGGGGAGCTGTTTTTT. Translating gives CSVRRGTNTGELFF. The chain has TRBV29-1 and TRBJ2-2; tentative D call: TRBD2 (6 bases). CDR1 is SQVTM, CDR2 ANQGSEA, per germline. The CDR3 length is 14 residues. Trimming removed 6 bases from V and 0 bases from J, with 11 bases in between.

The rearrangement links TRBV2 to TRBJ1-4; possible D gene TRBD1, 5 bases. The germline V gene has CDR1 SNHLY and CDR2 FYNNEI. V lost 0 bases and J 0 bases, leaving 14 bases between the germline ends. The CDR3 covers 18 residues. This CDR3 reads CASSEALLQGTTNEKLFF. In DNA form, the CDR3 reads TGTGCCAGCAGTGAAGCGCTTCTTCAGGGAACAACTAATGAAAAACTGTTTTTT. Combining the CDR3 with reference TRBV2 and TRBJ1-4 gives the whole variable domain EPEVTQTPSHQVTQMGQEVILRCVPISNHLYFYWYRQILGQKVEFLVSFYNNEISEKSEIFDDQFSVERPDGSNFTLKIRSTKLEDSAMYFCASSEALLQGTTNEKLFFGSGTQLSVL.

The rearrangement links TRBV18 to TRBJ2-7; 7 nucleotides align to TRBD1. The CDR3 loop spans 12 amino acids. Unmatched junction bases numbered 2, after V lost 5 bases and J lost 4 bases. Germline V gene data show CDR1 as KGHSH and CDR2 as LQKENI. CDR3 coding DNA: TGTGCCAGCTCATCCAGGGGGTACGAGCAGTACGTC. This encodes CASSSRGYEQYV.

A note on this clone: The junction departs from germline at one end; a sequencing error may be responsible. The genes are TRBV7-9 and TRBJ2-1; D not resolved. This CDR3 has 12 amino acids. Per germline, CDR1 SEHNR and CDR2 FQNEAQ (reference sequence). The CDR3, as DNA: TGTGCCAGCAGTTTAGCCTACGGGGAGCAGTTCTTC. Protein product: CASSLAYGEQFF.

The CDR3 protein is CAISESRGNGQPQHF. The CDR3 nucleotides read TGTGCCATCAGTGAGTCCAGGGGTAACGGTCAGCCCCAGCATTTT. This chain connects TRBV10-3 to TRBJ1-5; weak D call: TRBD1 (6 bases). CDR1 is ENHRY, CDR2 SYGVKD, per germline. The length of the CDR3 is 15 residues. Trimming cost V 0 bases and J 6 bases, with 12 bases left between them.

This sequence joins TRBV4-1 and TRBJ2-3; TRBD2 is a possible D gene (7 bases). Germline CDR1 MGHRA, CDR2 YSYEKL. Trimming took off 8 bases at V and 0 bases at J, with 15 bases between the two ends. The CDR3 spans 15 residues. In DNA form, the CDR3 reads TGCGCCAGCGGGGGGGGCGAAGTCAGCACAGATACGCAGTATTTT. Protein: CASGGGEVSTDTQYF.

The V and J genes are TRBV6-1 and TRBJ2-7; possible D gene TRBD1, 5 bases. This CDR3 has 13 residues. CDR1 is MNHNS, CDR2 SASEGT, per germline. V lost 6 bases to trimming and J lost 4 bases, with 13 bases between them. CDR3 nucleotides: TGTGCCAGCAGGCAGGACACGGGTTACGAGCAGTACGTC. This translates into CASRQDTGYEQYV.

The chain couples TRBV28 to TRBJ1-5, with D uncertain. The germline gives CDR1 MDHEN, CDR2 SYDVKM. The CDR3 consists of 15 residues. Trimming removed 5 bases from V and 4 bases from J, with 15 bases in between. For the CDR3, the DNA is TGTGCCAGCAGTAGTCGGAGGGAGGCGAATCAGCCCCAGCATTTT. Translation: CASSSRREANQPQHF.

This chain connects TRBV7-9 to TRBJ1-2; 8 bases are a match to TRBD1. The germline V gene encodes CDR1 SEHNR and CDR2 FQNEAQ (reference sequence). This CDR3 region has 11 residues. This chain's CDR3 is CWTGSNYGYTF. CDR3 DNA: TGTTGGACAGGGTCTAACTATGGCTACACCTTC.

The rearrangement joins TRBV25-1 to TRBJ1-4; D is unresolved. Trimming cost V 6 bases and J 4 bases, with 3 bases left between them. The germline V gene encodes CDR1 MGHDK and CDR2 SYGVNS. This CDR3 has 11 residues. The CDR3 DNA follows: TGTGCCAGCAGCCTTAATGAAAAACTGTTTTTT. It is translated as CASSLNEKLFF.

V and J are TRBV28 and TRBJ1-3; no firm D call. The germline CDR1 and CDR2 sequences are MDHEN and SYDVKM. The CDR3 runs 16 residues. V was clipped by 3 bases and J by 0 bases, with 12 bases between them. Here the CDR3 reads CASSLEQLSSGNTIYF. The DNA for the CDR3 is TGTGCCAGCAGTTTGGAACAGCTGAGCTCTGGAAACACCATATATTTT.